These T cell receptor beta chains were read from a single sample in a study of shared clonotypes between healthy human individuals. Sequencing was performed with immunoSEQ multiplex PCR; in TCRdb, only in-frame clones are kept and a portion is missing. The table includes about 2,100,000 clones, 93% detected once. The sample was naive CD8+ T cells from PBMCs. The receptors derive from a man between 18 and 29 years old in good health. Some clones in this sample may be carry-over from other donors' samples. Each CDR3 is given with its conserved first and last residue. D genes are given only for firm matches. For some rows the clone size is stated as once, few or many, or as a class when expanded; others skip it.

j_gene | v_gene | d_gene | abundance | CDR3nt | CDR3aa
TRBJ2-2 | TRBV6-5 | TRBD2 | . | TGTGCCAGCAGTCTGAGCGGGAGGGTCACCGGGGAGCTGTTTTTT | CASSLSGRVTGELFF
TRBJ2-1 | TRBV18 | TRBD2 | . | TGTGCCAGCTCACCCTCGTCTGTCATAGCGGGAGACGACAATGAGCAGTTCTTC | CASSPSSVIAGDDNEQFF
TRBJ2-7 | TRBV30 | . | . | TGTGCCTGGAGTGTAGGGGGCTACGAGCAGTACTTC | CAWSVGGYEQYF
TRBJ1-1 | TRBV30 | . | . | TGTGCCTGGAACCCCCTGACGGTCAACACTGAAGCTTTCTTT | CAWNPLTVNTEAFF
TRBJ2-7 | TRBV6-1 | . | . | TGTGCCAGCAGTGGGCATACGGGACCCAGCGGGGAGCAGTACTTC | CASSGHTGPSGEQYF
TRBJ1-1 | TRBV9 | . | . | TGTGCCAGCAGCACCGGACAGTGGGGGAACACTGAAGCTTTCTTT | CASSTGQWGNTEAFF
TRBJ2-2 | TRBV12-5 | . | . | TGTGCTAGTGGCCCCCACAGCGGAACCGGGGAGCTGTTTTTT | CASGPHSGTGELFF
TRBJ2-5 | TRBV28 | TRBD1 | . | TGTGCCAGCAGTAACGGACAGGGCCACCAAGAGACCCAGTACTTC | CASSNGQGHQETQYF
TRBJ2-7 | TRBV14 | . | few | TGTGCCAGCAGCCAAGATCGGGCCTACGAGCAGTACTTC | CASSQDRAYEQYF
TRBJ2-2 | TRBV5-1 | . | . | TGCGCCAGCAGCCCCGAGGGAACCAACACCGGGGAGCTGTTTTTT | CASSPEGTNTGELFF
TRBJ2-7 | TRBV11-3 | TRBD1 | . | TGTGCCAGCAGTGGGGACAGGGGGAACGAGCAGTACTTC | CASSGDRGNEQYF
TRBJ1-2 | TRBV6-5 | TRBD1 | . | TGTGCCAGCAGTTCCCCCCGGACAGGGGAGAACTATGGCTACACCTTC | CASSSPRTGENYGYTF
TRBJ2-2 | TRBV6-1 | . | . | TGTGCCAGCAGTCGTCGGGACGGGGAGCTGTTTTTT | CASSRRDGELFF
TRBJ1-2 | TRBV15 | . | . | TGTGCCACCACTGAGGGGAGCGACTATGGCTACACCTTC | CATTEGSDYGYTF
TRBJ1-2 | TRBV29-1 | . | . | TGCAGCGTTGAGGGGTACGGACACACCTTC | CSVEGYGHTF